Detailed here is one TCR beta chain. TCRdb passed the 5' RACE reads through MiXCR, listing each CDR3 protein once. The table records around 55,000 distinct CDR3 sequences, around 11% of them present only once. CDR1 is SQVTM and CDR2 is ANQGSEA in the germline V gene. The length of the CDR3 is 15 residues. The V and J ends lost 4 bases and 1 base respectively, with 16 bases between them. The source of the sample is a study of early T cells in non-severe SARS-CoV-2 infection. The sequenced sample was whole blood. The V call is TRBV29-1, the J call TRBJ1-1; TRBD1 is a possible D gene (6 bases). This TCR was recovered from an adult who was a healthcare worker with PCR-confirmed SARS-CoV-2 infection or an uninfected control (not recorded which). This CDR3 is CSVGLTWDKNTEAFF. As DNA, the CDR3 is TGCAGCGTTGGTTTAACGTGGGACAAGAACACTGAAGCTTTCTTT.